This T cell receptor beta chain was found in a study of T cell responses to AZD1222 COVID-19 vaccine. General study findings and limits: In the spike-specific TCR repertoire, nearly half reportedly target unmutated variant regions. Mostly white British, mostly female donors; authors suggested clonal diversity may be underestimated.

Data came from immunoSEQ multiplex PCR; TCRdb stores just in-frame clones and leaves some out. The profile shows about 76,000 clones, 90% of them singletons. The CDR3 extends over 17 amino acids. The germline V gene encodes CDR1 LNHDA and CDR2 SQIVND (reference sequence). V was pared by 3 bases and J by 5 bases, with 9 bases of the junction left unmatched. About this clone: Its antigen is not identified.

Source: peripheral blood, taken on day 0 of AZD1222 vaccination. The rearrangement uses TRBV19 and TRBJ1-5; 11 bases agree with TRBD1. This clonotype originated in an adult in good health. CDR3 loop: CASSIGTGGGWHQPQHF. CDR3 in DNA: TGTGCCAGTAGTATTGGGACAGGGGGAGGTTGGCATCAGCCCCAGCATTTT.